This is a list of T cell receptor beta chains from one sample in a study of T cells in tuberculosis. TCRdb's copy holds only in-frame clones and misses some; the assay was immunoSEQ multiplex PCR. The sample yields some 34,000 clones, 97% seen once. The source material was PBMCs. The receptor source for this set is a donor aged 5-35 years with latent tuberculosis or without tuberculosis infection. Each CDR3 is given with its conserved first and last residue. Each record gives: J gene, V gene, D gene, clone size, CDR3 protein, CDR3 DNA. The D gene is left open where the match is weak. Not all rows give a size; the values are once, few, many and, for expanded clones, a class.

J: TRBJ2-7
V: TRBV6-1
D: TRBD2
size: -
CDR3: CASEREPGEQYF
DNA: TGTGCCAGCGAGCGGGAGCCGGGGGAGCAGTACTTC

J: TRBJ2-3
V: TRBV5-1
D: TRBD2
size: -
CDR3: CASSPGLAGSGTDTQYF
DNA: TGCGCCAGCAGCCCGGGACTAGCGGGATCCGGCACAGATACGCAGTATTTT

J: TRBJ1-1
V: TRBV18
D: -
size: -
CDR3: CASSPRRTAAENMNTEAFF
DNA: TGTGCCAGCTCACCAAGGAGGACGGCGGCTGAGAACATGAACACTGAAGCTTTCTTT

J: TRBJ2-7
V: TRBV29-1
D: -
size: -
CDR3: CSVRMGTSSYEQYF
DNA: TGCAGCGTCCGGATGGGTACTAGCTCCTACGAGCAGTACTTC

J: TRBJ2-3
V: TRBV1
D: -
size: -
CDR3: CTSSQETSGGTHTDTQYF
DNA: TGCACCAGCAGCCAAGAGACTAGCGGGGGAACCCACACAGATACGCAGTATTTT

J: TRBJ1-1
V: TRBV7-6
D: TRBD1
size: -
CDR3: CASSLGTAREAFF
DNA: TGTGCCAGCAGCTTGGGGACAGCCCGTGAAGCTTTCTTT

J: TRBJ2-3
V: TRBV11-2
D: TRBD1
size: once
CDR3: CAASGTVIRDTQYF
DNA: TGTGCCGCCTCGGGGACAGTTATTAGAGATACGCAGTATTTT

J: TRBJ2-7
V: TRBV5-5
D: TRBD2
size: -
CDR3: CASSDRDYNYEQYF
DNA: TGTGCCAGCAGCGACCGGGACTATAACTACGAGCAGTACTTC

J: TRBJ1-2
V: TRBV7-2
D: -
size: -
CDR3: CASSLGSVYGYTF
DNA: TGTGCCAGCAGCTTAGGGTCAGTTTATGGCTACACCTTC

J: TRBJ2-7
V: TRBV10-3
D: TRBD2
size: once
CDR3: CAISGGLAGVGEQYF
DNA: TGTGCCATCAGTGGGGGACTAGCGGGAGTTGGCGAGCAGTACTTC

J: TRBJ2-3
V: TRBV13
D: -
size: -
CDR3: CASSLARGNTDTQYF
DNA: TGTGCCAGCAGCTTAGCCAGGGGTAACACAGATACGCAGTATTTT

J: TRBJ2-4
V: TRBV4-2
D: -
size: -
CDR3: CASSQDQGKDIQYF
DNA: TGTGCCAGCAGCCAAGACCAGGGAAAAGACATTCAGTACTTC

J: TRBJ2-2
V: TRBV5-1
D: TRBD2
size: -
CDR3: CASKLDSGGPNTGELFF
DNA: TGCGCCAGCAAATTGGATAGCGGGGGCCCGAACACCGGGGAGCTGTTTTTT

J: TRBJ2-2
V: TRBV5-1
D: -
size: once
CDR3: CASSPAGTSTPGELFF
DNA: TGCGCCAGCAGCCCTGCCGGGACATCTACACCCGGGGAGCTGTTTTTT

J: TRBJ1-1
V: TRBV5-1
D: -
size: -
CDR3: CASSLMGALNTEAFF
DNA: TGCGCCAGCAGCTTGATGGGGGCCTTGAACACTGAAGCTTTCTTT

J: TRBJ2-7
V: TRBV25-1
D: -
size: -
CDR3: CASSELGMAGKTHEQYF
DNA: TGTGCCAGCAGTGAATTGGGGATGGCAGGGAAAACCCACGAGCAGTACTTC

J: TRBJ2-1
V: TRBV5-1
D: TRBD2
size: -
CDR3: CASSLDPYSGSSYNEQFF
DNA: TGCGCCAGCAGCTTGGACCCCTATAGCGGGAGCTCCTACAATGAGCAGTTCTTC

J: TRBJ2-3
V: TRBV5-1
D: TRBD1
size: once
CDR3: CASSLLRGPTDTQYF
DNA: TGCGCCAGCAGCTTGTTAAGGGGGCCCACAGATACGCAGTATTTT

J: TRBJ1-2
V: TRBV25-1
D: -
size: -
CDR3: CATYGQSDGYTF
DNA: TGTGCCACCTACGGACAGAGCGATGGCTACACCTTC

J: TRBJ1-2
V: TRBV10-3
D: TRBD1
size: -
CDR3: CAISESGTGGGYTF
DNA: TGTGCCATCAGTGAGTCCGGGACAGGGGGAGGCTACACCTTC